The entry that follows covers one T cell receptor beta chain sequence. Sample time point: baseline, week 1 (first vaccination visit). Specified treatment: pre-vaccination baseline after standard-of-care therapy. New astrocytomas of WHO grade 3 or 4 that were IDH1-mutant and ATRX-lost were found in the donors. The sample comes from a study of a mutant IDH1 vaccine in newly diagnosed glioma. The wider study: Sex distribution of treated patients was approximately 60% male and roughly 38% female; mean age was roughly 37 years.

The V end lost 4 bases, the J end lost 5 bases, and 12 bases lay between the germline ends. The CDR3 sequence is 13 residues long. CDR1 is SGHDT and CDR2 is YYEEEE in the germline V gene. Produced via immunoSEQ multiplex PCR; TCRdb's table is partial and in-frame only. Here the sample spans about 88,000 clones, roughly 80% being singletons. Sequenced here: PBMCs, sampled from a glioma patient treated with radiotherapy, temozolomide or both. The rearrangement links TRBV5-6 to TRBJ1-1; weak D call: TRBD1 (5 bases). The TCR originated in a man aged 40-50 years with glioma. Some clones in this sample may be carry-over from other donors' samples. Written as DNA, the CDR3 is TGTGCCAGCAGCCAAACCTGGGGGACTGAAGCTTTCTTT. This sequence encodes CASSQTWGTEAFF.